Sequencing of this T cell receptor (beta chain) was carried out in a study of blood T cells in healthy people across ages. The study, taken as a whole, reports: Long-lived and aged donors differed, with more naive CD4+ cells and higher diversity in the long-lived. TCR beta diversity, measured per million T cells, fell in a roughly linear way with age.

Through a sample-barcoded 5' primer and a J-beta primer mix, a second PCR was run for about 7 to 12 cycles. TCRdb ran MiXCR on the 5' RACE reads and lists one entry per CDR3 protein. The data hold about 1.5 million distinct CDR3 sequences, with 42% observed a single time. With respect to this clonotype: Its antigen is still unknown. A read error may explain this, as a much larger clone is one base away.

Trimming took 6 bases from V and 10 from J; bases not matched to a gene: 9. CDR1 and CDR2 from the germline V gene are SNHLY and FYNNEI. CDR3 length equals 14 residues. The chain uses TRBV2 and TRBJ2-1, with 10 bases identical to TRBD2. The clonotype originates from a woman aged 18-29 years in good health. Sequencing was carried out using blood. DNA of the CDR3: TGTGCCAGCAGCACTAGCGGGGTTTCCTACGAGCAGTTCTTC. As protein: CASSTSGVSYEQFF.